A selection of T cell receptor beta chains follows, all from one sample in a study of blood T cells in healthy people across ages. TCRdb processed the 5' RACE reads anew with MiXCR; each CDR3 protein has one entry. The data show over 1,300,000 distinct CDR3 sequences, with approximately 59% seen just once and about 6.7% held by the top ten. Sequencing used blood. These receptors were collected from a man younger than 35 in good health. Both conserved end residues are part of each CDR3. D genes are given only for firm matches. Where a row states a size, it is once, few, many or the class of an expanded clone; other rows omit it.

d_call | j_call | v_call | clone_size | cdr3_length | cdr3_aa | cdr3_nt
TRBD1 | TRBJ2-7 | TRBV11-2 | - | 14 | CASTADRAMDEQYF | TGTGCCAGCACCGCGGACAGGGCGATGGACGAGCAGTACTTC
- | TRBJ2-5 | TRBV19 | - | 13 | CASTPDRGETQYF | TGTGCCAGTACTCCGGACAGAGGCGAGACCCAGTACTTC
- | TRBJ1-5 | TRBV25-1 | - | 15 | CASSGFMEGNQPQHF | TGTGCCAGCAGTGGTTTCATGGAGGGCAATCAGCCCCAGCATTTT
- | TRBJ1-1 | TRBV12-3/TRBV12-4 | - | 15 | CASSKTGVGVVEAFF | TGTGCCAGCAGTAAGACCGGGGTTGGGGTGGTTGAAGCTTTCTTT
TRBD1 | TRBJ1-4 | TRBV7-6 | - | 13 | CASSDGTAEKLFF | TGTGCCAGCAGCGACGGGACAGCTGAAAAACTGTTTTTT
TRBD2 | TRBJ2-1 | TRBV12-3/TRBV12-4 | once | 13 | CASGLAGWNEQFF | TGTGCCAGTGGACTAGCGGGATGGAATGAGCAGTTCTTC
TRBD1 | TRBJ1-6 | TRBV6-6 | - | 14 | CASSPTGDGSPLHF | TGTGCCAGCAGTCCTACAGGGGATGGTTCACCCCTCCACTTT
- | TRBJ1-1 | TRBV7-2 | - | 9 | CASSAEAFF | TGTGCCAGCAGCGCGGAAGCTTTCTTT
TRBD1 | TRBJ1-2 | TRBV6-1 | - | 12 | CASMGTAHGYTF | TGTGCCAGCATGGGGACAGCGCATGGCTACACCTTC
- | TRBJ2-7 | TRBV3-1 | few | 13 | CASSQVTLGEQYF | TGTGCCAGCAGCCAAGTGACTCTAGGGGAGCAGTACTTC
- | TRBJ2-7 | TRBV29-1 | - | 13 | CSVWVDRLYEQYF | TGCAGCGTGTGGGTGGACAGACTCTACGAGCAGTACTTC
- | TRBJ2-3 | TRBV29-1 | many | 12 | CSVGTSTDTQYF | TGCAGCGTTGGGACTAGCACAGATACGCAGTATTTT
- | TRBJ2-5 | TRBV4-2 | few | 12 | CASSQDGQTQYF | TGTGCCAGCAGCCAAGATGGGCAGACCCAGTACTTC
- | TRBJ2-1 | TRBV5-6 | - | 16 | CASSLEGGQIQETQFF | TGTGCCAGCAGCTTGGAAGGTGGTCAAATCCAAGAGACCCAGTTCTTC
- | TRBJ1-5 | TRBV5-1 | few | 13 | CASGEGFGQPQHF | TGCGCCAGCGGCGAGGGTTTCGGTCAGCCCCAGCATTTT
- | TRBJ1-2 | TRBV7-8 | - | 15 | CASSLVGSGNYGYTF | TGTGCCAGCAGCTTAGTAGGTTCAGGGAACTATGGCTACACCTTC
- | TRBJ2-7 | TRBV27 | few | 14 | CASSYSGLSYEQYF | TGTGCCAGCAGTTACAGCGGCCTTTCCTACGAGCAGTACTTC
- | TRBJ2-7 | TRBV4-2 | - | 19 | CASSHPRSKSSGLSYEQYF | TGTGCCAGCAGCCATCCCCGCAGCAAGAGCAGCGGACTCTCCTACGAGCAGTACTTC
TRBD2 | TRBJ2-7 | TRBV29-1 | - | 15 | CSVEALAGGHYEQYF | TGCAGCGTTGAAGCGCTAGCGGGAGGGCACTACGAGCAGTACTTC
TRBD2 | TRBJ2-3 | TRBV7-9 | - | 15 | CASRALAGGPNTQYF | TGTGCCAGCAGAGCTTTAGCGGGAGGGCCAAATACGCAGTATTTT
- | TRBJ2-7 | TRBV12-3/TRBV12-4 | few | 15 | CASSSGVHISYEQYF | TGTGCCAGCAGTTCGGGGGTGCACATCTCCTACGAGCAGTACTTC
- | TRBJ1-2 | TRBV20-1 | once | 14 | CSARDPAQGTGYTF | TGCAGTGCTAGAGATCCCGCGCAGGGGACAGGCTACACCTTC
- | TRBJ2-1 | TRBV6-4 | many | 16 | CASSVRGSGATDEQFF | TGTGCCAGCAGTGTTAGGGGGTCAGGGGCAACGGATGAGCAGTTCTTC
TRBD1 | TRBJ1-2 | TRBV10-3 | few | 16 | CAISEPGDSSNYGYTF | TGTGCCATCAGTGAGCCTGGGGACAGCTCTAACTATGGCTACACCTTC
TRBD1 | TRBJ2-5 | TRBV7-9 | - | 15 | CASSLYGTDQETQYF | TGTGCCAGCAGCCTATACGGGACAGACCAAGAGACCCAGTACTTC
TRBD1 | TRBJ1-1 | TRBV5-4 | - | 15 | CASSFPFDRVTEAFF | TGTGCCAGCAGCTTTCCATTCGACAGGGTTACTGAAGCTTTCTTT
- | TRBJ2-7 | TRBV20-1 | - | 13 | CSATGKEAYEQYF | TGCAGTGCCACCGGGAAGGAAGCCTACGAGCAGTACTTC
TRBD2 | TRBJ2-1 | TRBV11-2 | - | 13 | CASSFNGGDEQFF | TGTGCCAGCAGCTTCAATGGGGGGGACGAGCAGTTCTTC
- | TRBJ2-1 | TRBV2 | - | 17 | CATPRTDLGALYNEQFF | TGTGCCACCCCGCGAACGGATCTGGGTGCATTATACAATGAGCAGTTCTTC
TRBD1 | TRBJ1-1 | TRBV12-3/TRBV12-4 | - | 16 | CASSLGGQGPNTEAFF | TGTGCCAGCAGTTTAGGCGGACAGGGCCCTAACACTGAAGCTTTCTTT
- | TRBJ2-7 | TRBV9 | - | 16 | CASSAGLASVGYEQYF | TGTGCCAGCAGCGCGGGACTTGCTTCGGTTGGGTACGAGCAGTACTTC
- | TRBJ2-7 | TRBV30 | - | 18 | CAWSAYYSRRQSSYEQYF | TGTGCCTGGAGTGCCTATTACTCCCGGAGACAAAGCTCCTACGAGCAGTACTTC
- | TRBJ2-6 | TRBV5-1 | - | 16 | CASSLVEVSGANVLTF | TGCGCCAGCAGCTTGGTTGAGGTCTCTGGGGCCAACGTCCTGACTTTC
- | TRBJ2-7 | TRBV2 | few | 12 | CASSRSRREQYF | TGTGCCAGCAGTAGGTCGCGTCGCGAGCAGTACTTC
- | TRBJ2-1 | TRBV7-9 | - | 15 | CASSLTGSLQNEQFF | TGTGCCAGCAGCTTAACAGGATCCCTACAGAATGAGCAGTTCTTC
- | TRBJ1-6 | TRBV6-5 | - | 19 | CASSYSSWRSPSDNSPLHF | TGTGCCAGCAGTTACTCGAGTTGGCGGAGCCCGAGTGATAATTCACCCCTCCACTTT
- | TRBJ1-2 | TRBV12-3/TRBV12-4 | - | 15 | CASSLGAPSSYGYTF | TGTGCCAGCAGTTTAGGAGCCCCCAGCAGCTATGGCTACACCTTC
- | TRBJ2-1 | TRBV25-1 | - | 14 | CASRLTEGYNEQFF | TGTGCCAGCAGACTGACAGAAGGGTACAATGAGCAGTTCTTC
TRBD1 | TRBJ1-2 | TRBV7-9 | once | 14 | CASSPDRAGVGYTF | TGTGCCAGCAGCCCGGACAGGGCTGGGGTTGGCTACACCTTC
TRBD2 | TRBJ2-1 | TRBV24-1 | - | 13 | CATSEDLAGNQFF | TGTGCCACCAGTGAGGATCTAGCGGGAAATCAGTTCTTC
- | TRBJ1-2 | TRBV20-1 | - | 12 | CSARDTRPGYTF | TGCAGTGCTAGAGATACCAGACCTGGCTACACCTTC
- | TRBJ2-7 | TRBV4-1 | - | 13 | CASNHGGDYEQYF | TGCGCCAGCAACCACGGGGGAGACTACGAGCAGTACTTC
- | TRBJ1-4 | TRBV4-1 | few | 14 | CASSQVGANEKLFF | TGCGCCAGCAGCCAAGTAGGGGCTAATGAAAAACTGTTTTTT
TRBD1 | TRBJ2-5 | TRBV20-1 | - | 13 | CCATRTGMKTQYF | TGCTGTGCTACAAGGACAGGGATGAAGACCCAGTACTTC
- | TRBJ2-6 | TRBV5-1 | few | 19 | CASSPLNYRQDSGANVLTF | TGCGCCAGCAGCCCTCTTAACTACCGCCAGGACTCTGGGGCCAACGTCCTGACTTTC
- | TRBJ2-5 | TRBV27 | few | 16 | CASSPLVAIGTETQYF | TGTGCCAGCAGCCCCCTAGTAGCGATCGGGACAGAGACCCAGTACTTC
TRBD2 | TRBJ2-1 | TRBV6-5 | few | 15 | CASSYSAGGMNEQFF | TGTGCCAGCAGTTACTCAGCGGGAGGGATGAATGAGCAGTTCTTC
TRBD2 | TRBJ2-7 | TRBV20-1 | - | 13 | CSATGTRVYEQYF | TGCAGTGCTACCGGGACTAGGGTCTACGAGCAGTACTTC
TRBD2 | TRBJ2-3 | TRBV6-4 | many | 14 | CASSPSGESDTQYF | TGTGCCAGCAGTCCCAGCGGGGAGTCAGATACGCAGTATTTT
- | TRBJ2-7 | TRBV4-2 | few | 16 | CASSQGSRGAEDEQYF | TGTGCCAGCAGCCAAGGTTCCCGGGGAGCTGAAGACGAGCAGTACTTC
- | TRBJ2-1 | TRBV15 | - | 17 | CATSRDPASSSYNEQFF | TGTGCCACCAGCAGAGATCCAGCATCGAGCTCCTACAATGAGCAGTTCTTC
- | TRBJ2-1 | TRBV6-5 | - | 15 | CASTLDQGAPNEQFF | TGTGCCAGCACCCTGGATCAGGGTGCCCCCAATGAGCAGTTCTTC
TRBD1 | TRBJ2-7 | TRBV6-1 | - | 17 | CASRLLLGTASVYEQYF | TGTGCCAGCCGATTATTATTAGGGACAGCCAGCGTCTACGAGCAGTACTTC
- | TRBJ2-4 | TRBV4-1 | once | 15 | CASSHGRAEDYEQYF | TGCGCCAGCAGCCATGGACGAGCAGAAGACTACGAGCAGTACTTT
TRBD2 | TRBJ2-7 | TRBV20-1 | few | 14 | CSASASGGRYEQYF | TGCAGTGCTAGCGCCAGCGGGGGGCGCTACGAGCAGTACTTC